The 10 T cell receptor beta chains below come from one sample, sequenced in a study of blood T cells in healthy people across ages. Then a second PCR, running roughly 7 to 11 cycles, was carried out with a sample-barcoded 5' primer and a J-beta primer mix. One entry per CDR3 protein, called by TCRdb with MiXCR from the 5' RACE reads. The sample holds hundreds of thousands of distinct CDR3 sequences, 45% to 60% seen once. The sample was blood. Every receptor here comes from a woman of 80 years or more in good health.

Note on this clonotype: A much larger clone is a single base away; this may be a read error. The rearrangement links TRBV7-3 to TRBJ1-1; D gene ambiguous. The ends were cut back, 4 bases at V and 0 bases at J, with 6 bases in the middle. Germline CDR1 and CDR2: SGHTA and FQGTGA. The CDR3 consists of 13 residues. CDR3 sequence: CASSSDMNTEAFF. CDR3 in DNA: TGTGCCAGCAGCTCAGATATGAACACTGAAGCTTTCTTT.

This clonotype was recorded many times. The J gene is TRBJ2-7, the V gene TRBV7-9; D unresolved. Trimming took 1 base from V and 1 from J, leaving 11 bases between them. CDR1 and CDR2 from the germline V gene are SEHNR and FQNEAQ (reference sequence). This CDR3 comprises 15 residues. The CDR3 region is CASSLGALRSYEQYF. The CDR3 DNA reads TGTGCCAGCAGCTTAGGGGCACTAAGGTCCTACGAGCAGTACTTC.

This rearrangement joins TRBV5-1 to TRBJ2-1, with D possibly called TRBD1 or TRBD2 (6 bases each). V was clipped by 4 bases and J by 7 bases, with 18 bases between them. CDR1 is SGHRS and CDR2 is YFSETQ in the germline V gene. The CDR3 totals 15 residues. CDR3: CASSLATGSVNEQFF. The CDR3 nucleotides are TGCGCCAGCAGCCTAGCGACAGGCTCTGTGAATGAGCAGTTCTTC.

This clonotype has a count of ten or more. Being one base from a much bigger clone, this may be a read error. V is TRBV5-1 and J is TRBJ2-1, with D possibly matching TRBD2 (6 bases). The CDR3 sequence is 14 residues long. The germline V gene encodes CDR1 SGHRS and CDR2 YFSETQ. This chain's CDR3 is CVSSLEGSYNEQFF. DNA of the CDR3: TGCGTCAGCAGCTTGGAGGGCTCCTACAATGAGCAGTTCTTC.

The chain couples TRBV19 to TRBJ2-4, with 10 bases lining up with TRBD1. The end of the DNA aligns better with TRBJ2-7, so the J call may be wrong. This CDR3 spans 16 amino acids. Germline V gene sequence: CDR1 LNHDA, CDR2 SQIVND (reference sequence). This CDR3 reads CASSIDLGQGAYEQYF. CDR3 bases: TGTGCCAGTAGTATAGATCTTGGACAGGGGGCCTACGAGCAGTACTTC.

On this clonotype itself: This may be a read error: a much more frequent sequence differs by one nucleotide. The chain has TRBV5-1 and TRBJ2-5, with D possibly matching TRBD1 (5 bases). This CDR3 comprises 14 residues. V dropped 0 bases and J dropped 11 bases, with 17 bases sitting between them. Germline V gene data show CDR1 as SGHRS and CDR2 as YFSETQ. CDR3: CASSLVRVGNEQYF. DNA of the CDR3: TGCGCCAGCAGCTTGGTCAGGGTAGGGAATGAGCAGTACTTC.

This clonotype was seen a handful of times. The chain combines TRBV20-1 with TRBJ2-3; the match to TRBD2 covers 13 bases. With 2 bases clipped from V and 4 bases from J, the junction kept 3 bases outside the gene matches. There are 15 residues in the CDR3. Germline V gene data show CDR1 as DFQATT and CDR2 as SNEGSKA (reference sequence). CDR3 loop: CSARTTSGRSDTQYF. Written as DNA, the CDR3 is TGCAGTGCTAGAACGACTAGCGGGAGGTCAGATACGCAGTATTTT.

The chain recombines TRBV20-1 with TRBJ2-1, with a weak D call TRBD1 (6 bases). The V end was cut by 6 bases, the J end by 10 bases, with 13 bases between. The germline V gene encodes CDR1 DFQATT and CDR2 SNEGSKA (reference sequence). The CDR3 consists of 11 residues. CDR3 in amino acids: CSAEKRGEQFF. CDR3 nucleotides: TGCAGTGCGGAAAAAAGGGGGGAGCAGTTCTTC.

As regards this clonotype: A read error is possible here, since a much larger clone lies one base away. CDR3 in amino acids: CASSEGASYNEQYF. CDR3 nucleotides: TGCGCCAGCTCGGAAGGGGCCTCCTACAATGAGCAGTACTTC. The chain has TRBV5-1 and TRBJ2-1; a weak D match, TRBD1 (5 bases). The J call may be wrong; the DNA end is better matched by TRBJ2-7. CDR1 and CDR2 from the germline V gene are SGHRS and YFSETQ. This CDR3 contains 14 residues.

This clonotype has just a few counts. This could be a read error, since a much larger clone is one nucleotide away. V usage is TRBV12-3 or TRBV12-4 and J usage is TRBJ2-1; 7 nucleotides align to TRBD1. The J segment lost 4 bases and the V segment lost 7 bases, leaving 10 bases of the junction unmatched. The CDR3 contains 15 residues. The CDR3: CASTMSGQIYNEQFF. DNA for the CDR3: TGTGCCAGCACCATGTCGGGACAGATATACAATGAGCAGTTCTTC.